Presented here are 20 T cell receptor beta chains from one specimen sequenced in a study of OX40 agonist ivuxolimab in advanced cancers. Profiled with immunoSEQ multiplex PCR; TCRdb holds only in-frame clones, not every one. Of 99,000 or so clones listed, roughly 94% were seen once; the top ten hold around 0.17%. Source: CD4+ or CD8+ T cells sorted from blood, taken in a trial of the OX40 agonist ivuxolimab. These receptors were taken from an adult with an advanced solid tumor such as melanoma, head and neck, liver or kidney cancer.

This rearrangement joins TRBV7-2 to TRBJ2-7; 8 bases are shared with TRBD1. CDR1 and CDR2 from the germline V gene are SGHTA and FQGNSA. With V trimmed by 6 bases and J by 6 bases, 10 bases remained unmatched. The CDR3 runs to 14 residues. The CDR3 protein is CASSSRTGISEQYF. CDR3 sequence (DNA): TGTGCCAGCAGTTCAAGGACAGGGATTTCCGAGCAGTACTTC.

The V gene is TRBV5-1, the J gene TRBJ2-2; no clear D. V was cut by 4 bases and J by 1 base, with 8 bases left in between. This CDR3 is 14 amino acids long. Germline CDR1 and CDR2: SGHRS and YFSETQ. The CDR3 bases are TGCGCCAGCAGCGACGTACGGAACACCGGGGAGCTGTTTTTT. It yields the protein CASSDVRNTGELFF.

The chain couples TRBV18 to TRBJ1-1; D gene unclear. CDR1 and CDR2 (germline): KGHSH, LQKENI. This CDR3 is built from 19 residues. The V and J ends lost 3 bases and 1 base respectively, with 24 bases between them. CDR3 in amino acids: CASSPFDTAPHVGNTEAFF. The CDR3, as DNA: TGTGCCAGCTCACCTTTCGACACGGCCCCACACGTTGGGAACACTGAAGCTTTCTTT.

This clone was detected only once. The genes are TRBV5-1 and TRBJ2-5; a weak D match, TRBD2 (5 bases). The V end was cut by 3 bases, the J end by 4 bases, with 19 bases between. There are 16 residues in the CDR3. Germline values: CDR1 SGHRS, CDR2 YFSETQ. CDR3 sequence: CASSSYPEGRGETQYF. The CDR3 DNA reads TGCGCCAGCAGCTCATATCCGGAAGGCCGGGGAGAGACCCAGTACTTC.

V is TRBV27 and J is TRBJ2-3, with 8 bases matching TRBD1. This CDR3 region has 13 residues. Trimming cost V 6 bases and J 6 bases; bases outside gene matches: 5. From germline, CDR1 is MNHEY and CDR2 SMNVEV (reference sequence). CDR3 coding DNA: TGTGCCAGCAGGACAGGGGCCGTGGATACGCAGTATTTT. Protein product: CASRTGAVDTQYF.

A few counts support this clone. The gene calls are TRBV19 and TRBJ1-1; a possible D gene is TRBD1 (5 bases). The CDR3 is made up of 14 amino acids. Germline V CDR1 and CDR2: LNHDA, SQIVND (reference sequence). Trimming pared 4 bases from V and 4 bases from J, leaving 13 bases between. CDR3 nucleotide sequence: TGTGCCAGTAGTACCTTCGCACAGGTCACTGAAGCTTTCTTT. Translating gives CASSTFAQVTEAFF.

The V call is TRBV9, the J call TRBJ1-2; D is unclear. The germline gives CDR1 SGDLS, CDR2 YYNGEE. V lost 2 bases and J lost 3, with 14 bases in between. The CDR3 is 15 residues long. The CDR3 DNA reads TGTGCCAGCAGCGTCGGGGAGGGTGGGGACTATGGCTACACCTTC. Encoded protein: CASSVGEGGDYGYTF.

The J gene is TRBJ1-2, the V gene TRBV9; 8 bases are a match to TRBD1. Trimming took 0 bases from V and 8 from J; bases not matched to a gene: 6. Germline lookup yields CDR1 SGDLS and CDR2 YYNGEE. There are 14 residues in the CDR3. The CDR3 DNA follows: TGTGCCAGCAGCGTAGAGGACAGGGTGGGCGGCTACACCTTC. Protein sequence: CASSVEDRVGGYTF.

The chain recombines TRBV6-4 with TRBJ2-3; TRBD2 aligns across 12 bases. In germline, CDR1 is MRHNA, CDR2 SNTAGT. This CDR3 comprises 16 residues. Trimming took 5 bases from V and 0 from J; bases not matched to a gene: 3. The CDR3 loop is CASSLGTSGSTDTQYF. The CDR3 bases are TGTGCCAGCAGTCTAGGGACTAGCGGGAGCACAGATACGCAGTATTTT.

The chain employs TRBV9 and TRBJ1-5; 8 bases are a match to TRBD1. This CDR3 spans 18 amino acids. Trimming cost V 2 bases and J 2 bases; bases outside gene matches: 12. Germline V gene lookup returns CDR1 SGDLS and CDR2 YYNGEE. This CDR3 reads CASSVTGDSWEGNQPQHF. CDR3 in DNA: TGTGCCAGCAGCGTGACAGGGGATTCGTGGGAAGGCAATCAGCCCCAGCATTTT.

This sequence joins TRBV19 and TRBJ1-6; D is unclear. Per germline, CDR1 LNHDA and CDR2 SQIVND (reference sequence). CDR3 length: 17 amino acids. The germline V and J ends were trimmed by 10 bases and 1 base, with 20 bases remaining between them. This CDR3 is CAKVDSREGSYNSPLHF. The CDR3 region has the DNA TGTGCCAAAGTGGATAGTCGGGAAGGGTCCTATAATTCACCCCTCCACTTT.

This clone has a handful of counts. This chain connects TRBV29-1 to TRBJ1-5; a weak D match, TRBD1 (5 bases). Trimming shortened V by 4 bases and J by 3 bases, and 7 bases separated the two germline ends. The CDR3 runs 12 residues. Per germline, CDR1 SQVTM and CDR2 ANQGSEA. The CDR3 DNA follows: TGCAGCGTTGGACAGAACAATCAGCCCCAGCATTTT. Translated, it gives CSVGQNNQPQHF.

The genes are TRBV7-2 and TRBJ1-1; the match to TRBD1 covers 7 bases. J was trimmed by 8 bases and V by 5 bases; bases with no gene match: 11. CDR1 and CDR2 (germline): SGHTA, FQGNSA. This CDR3 contains 14 residues. DNA of the CDR3: TGTGCCAGCAGCGAGGACCCGACAGGGTTGGAAGCTTTCTTT. It is translated as CASSEDPTGLEAFF.

The table lists this clone with a count of one. The J gene is TRBJ2-7, the V gene TRBV6-5, with D unresolved. Trimming pared 5 bases from V and 2 bases from J, leaving 4 bases between. In germline, CDR1 is MNHEY, CDR2 SVGAGI. This CDR3 comprises 11 residues. CDR3 amino acids: CASSPPYEQYF. CDR3 coding DNA: TGTGCCAGCAGTCCCCCCTACGAGCAGTACTTC.

The genes are TRBV27 and TRBJ2-5, with unresolved D. The CDR3 contains 15 residues. In germline, CDR1 is MNHEY, CDR2 SMNVEV (reference sequence). The V gene lost 6 bases and the J gene lost 4 bases, with 18 bases spanning the gap. Here the CDR3 reads CASRPLATVRETQYF. CDR3 sequence (DNA): TGTGCCAGCAGACCCCTCGCGACTGTACGAGAGACCCAGTACTTC.

The rearrangement uses TRBV7-2 and TRBJ1-2; 7 nucleotides match TRBD1. This CDR3 spans 13 amino acids. The ends lost 3 bases at V and 8 bases at J; junction bases unmatched: 6. Per the germline V gene, CDR1 is SGHTA and CDR2 is FQGNSA. The CDR3 bases are TGTGCCAGCAGCTTCTACAGGGGACAGGGCTACACCTTC. It translates to CASSFYRGQGYTF.

The gene calls are TRBV6-6 and TRBJ2-1; D may be TRBD1 (6 bases). This CDR3 is 13 amino acids long. Germline CDR1 MNHNY, CDR2 SVGAGI (reference sequence). V was shortened by 7 bases and J by 6 bases, with 13 bases between the two germline ends. In nucleotides, the CDR3 is TGTGCCAGCACGAAAACAGGGCTCAATGAGCAGTTCTTC. Its protein product is CASTKTGLNEQFF.

The chain is built from TRBV6-1 and TRBJ1-1, with TRBD1 matching 7 bases. The germline CDR1 and CDR2 sequences are MNHNS and SASEGT. This CDR3 has 14 residues. Germline trimming cut 0 bases from V and 6 bases from J; bases unmatched to any gene: 4. CDR3 coding DNA: TGTGCCAGCAGTGAAGCAGGGGGCCGTGCTGAAGCTTTCTTT. This encodes CASSEAGGRAEAFF.

This clone has a single count. The chain combines TRBV27 with TRBJ2-3; D gene uncertain. There are 12 residues in the CDR3. The V end was cut by 5 bases, the J end by 10 bases, with 13 bases between. Germline V gives CDR1 MNHEY, CDR2 SMNVEV (reference sequence). The CDR3 DNA reads as TGTGCCAGCAGTCCCCCAGCAGAAGCGCAGTATTTT. Translating gives CASSPPAEAQYF.

The genes are TRBV27 and TRBJ2-7, with TRBD1 matching over 7 bases. The CDR3 has 15 residues. The ends lost 4 bases at V and 2 bases at J; junction bases unmatched: 8. Germline V gene data show CDR1 as MNHEY and CDR2 as SMNVEV (reference sequence). CDR3 amino acids: CASSSSGTDPYEQYF. The CDR3 DNA sequence: TGTGCCAGCAGTTCTTCCGGGACAGACCCCTACGAGCAGTACTTC.